This T cell receptor (beta chain) is drawn from a study of T cell clonality in common variable immunodeficiency (dated by TCRdb to between 2014 and 2017). What the research found in general, with its limitations: Correlations of repertoire features with clinical complications were constrained by heterogeneity among patients within the CVID cohort. CVID subjects shared fewer TCRbeta clones with each other than healthy controls did (p < 0.0001). CVID TCRbeta sequences were reported to have fewer deletions and N-nucleotide insertions and to lack highly modified clones with 13 or more V deletions. Although equal DNA input was used, an average of about 83,000 unique sequences per sample was obtained for controls, compared with approximately 30,000 for CVID samples. Compared with healthy controls, CVID subjects showed increased TCRbeta clonality (t-test p = 0.018), a feature most characteristic of about a third of subjects. According to the authors, figuring out what caused the increased clonality in CVID would require sequencing the repertoires of T cell subpopulations.

CDR1 KGHSH and CDR2 LQKENI were looked up in the germline V gene. The CDR3 runs 18 amino acids, cysteine and phenylalanine included. The DNA covers only part of the CDR3, 45 bases in frame from base 1. V loses 2 bases at its end and J loses 1 base; junction bases beyond the gene matches: 6. For sequencing input, CVID and control samples contributed equivalent amounts of genomic DNA. For every sample, a 60 bp segment covering the rearranged TCRbeta CDR3 region was amplified and then sequenced. TCRbeta amplification used the immunoSEQ assay, a bias-corrected multiplex PCR with high-throughput sequencing. The paper's processing steps were these. Every unique nucleotide sequence counted as a clone and was annotated with V, D and J genes, copy number and frequency. Sequences were labeled productive if in frame, and non-productive if out of frame or containing stop codons. As previously described, Shannon's entropy was used to calculate clonality. Mean CDR3 Kyte-Doolittle hydropathy was derived from the predicted amino acid sequences of productive clones. Hierarchical clustering of scaled V gene usage was performed with the R hclust function using Manhattan distance and complete linkage. Sharing of clones by CDR3 amino acid sequence was evaluated through resampling of 12 repertoires per group over 100 rounds. The repertoires were searched for approximately 73 published EBV-specific and around 240 published CMV-specific TCRbeta sequences. After two CVID samples that produced fewer than 10,000 sequences were dropped from the analysis, 35 to 45 CVID repertoires remained. This immuneACCESS table, as held by TCRdb, lists in-frame sequences with V and J called but not all clones. Of the missing ones, under half trace to an unresolved V gene in checked studies; the others have no known cause. V and J calls plus clone size are reproduced from that table; the DNA served to infer D and trimming. This sample was tabulated with 50,000 to 60,000 clones, among which there are no singletons. Of the sample, 5.4% falls within the top ten clones.

This clone was recorded at least ten times. No cognate antigen has been identified for it. The CDR3 end is not reached by the read, which stops 3 residues before it; the germline J gene fills it in. Predominantly Caucasian heritage was noted among both the CVID patients and the healthy controls. From each donor, roughly 4.5 to 8 ml of heparinized peripheral whole blood was collected. Genomic DNA from adults with common variable immune deficiency (CVID) and from healthy adult controls was the source for sequencing TCRbeta CDR3 repertoires. The control group was made up of about 22 healthy adult volunteers (about ten male and 12 female) whose ages ranged from roughly 20 to 70 years, with a mean age of almost 35. Diluted blood was density-centrifuged over Hypaque 1077 or Ficoll-Paque to isolate peripheral blood mononuclear cells. Genomic DNA was obtained from unsorted mononuclear cells through either Qiagen column purification or a centrifugation-based method.

This receptor was obtained from a person between 18 and 75 years old in good health. Recombination joined TRBV18 with TRBJ2-3; TRBD2 aligns with 13 central bases. The sample comprised peripheral blood mononuclear cells. The CDR3 is CASSPGLAGVRGTDTQYF. The CDR3 DNA, read in part, is TGTGCCAGCTCACCAGGACTAGCGGGAGTCAGGGGCACAGATACG.